This T cell receptor beta chain appears in the sequencing data of a study of shared clonotypes between healthy human individuals. Overall study: Used for every donor were three CD4 naive, three CD4 memory, two CD8 naive and one CD8 memory plate.

V shed 6 bases, J shed 8 bases, and the junction held 7 bases outside the gene matches. The CDR3 has 13 amino acids. Germline assignment: CDR1 MDHEN and CDR2 SYDVKM. The repertoire was sequenced with immunoSEQ multiplex PCR; TCRdb's copy has only in-frame clones and lacks some. The sample contains around 2.5 million clones, roughly 93% of which appear only once. The TCR originated in a man aged 18 to 30 in good health. Some clones in this sample may be carry-over from other donors' samples. The sequenced sample was naive CD4+ T cells from PBMCs. Specified subset: CD45RA+ positively selected. The chain is built from TRBV28 and TRBJ1-1; 9 bases are a match to TRBD1. The CDR3 DNA reads TGTGCCAGCAGAAGACAGGGGGACGTAGAAGCTTTCTTT. Protein product: CASRRQGDVEAFF.